This T cell receptor (beta chain) was sequenced for a study of T cell responses to AZD1222 COVID-19 vaccine. V was clipped by 4 bases and J by 10 bases, with 17 bases between them. The CDR3 consists of 13 residues. Germline loops: CDR1 SGHNT, CDR2 YYREEE (reference sequence). Regarding this clone: Its cognate antigen is unknown.

Assay used: immunoSEQ multiplex PCR; TCRdb lists only in-frame clones, some missing. The top ten hold about 3.4% of the sample, which has about 80,000 clones, 80% to 90% seen once. Study observations and caveats: Only 5 to 7 AZD1222 recipients tested seropositive at baseline. Donors skewed white British and female; clonal diversity was possibly underestimated. Following two doses of AZD1222, Spike-specific TCR breadth and depth rose.

The source is an adult who received the AZD1222 COVID-19 vaccine. V and J are TRBV5-4 and TRBJ1-2; tentative D call: TRBD1 (5 bases). Source: peripheral blood, taken 28 days after the second AZD1222 dose. The CDR3, as DNA: TGTGCCAGCAGCCTCCCATGGGGGAACGACTACACCTTC. Protein product: CASSLPWGNDYTF.